This T cell receptor (beta chain) was identified in a study of blood T cell repertoires in COVID-19. Study at large: The United States, Italy and Spain supplied acute and convalescent COVID-19 samples. PBMCs, B-cell-depleted T cells, or T cells were the source of the cDNA or gDNA that made up the material.

Germline CDR1 is MNHEY and CDR2 is SVGAGI. Trimming took off 4 bases at V and 4 bases at J, with 11 bases between the two ends. The CDR3 length is 15 residues. Participants were aged 18 to 89 years, lived in about 26 US areas, and enrolled virtually. The authors' processing: Cell counts per sample came from amplifying reference gene primers. The table came from immunoSEQ multiplex PCR; TCRdb's copy has only in-frame clones and leaves some out. The V and J calls and the clone size are those of that table, but D and trimming were determined from the DNA. The data show approximately 290,000 clones, roughly 89% seen once.

Input material: PBMCs or T cells enriched from blood (not recorded which). The chain couples TRBV6-5 to TRBJ2-6, with D unresolved. This clonotype originated in a woman under 30 with acute COVID-19. CDR3 sequence reads: CASSFAAEGANVLTF. The CDR3 nucleotides read TGTGCCAGCAGTTTTGCGGCGGAGGGGGCCAACGTCCTGACTTTC.